Presented here are 22 T cell receptor beta chains from one specimen sequenced in a study of CD8+ T cells in alopecia areata. Treatment defined: oral pan-JAK inhibitor, 5-10 mg twice daily. Extraction and reverse transcription of RNA yielded cDNA as the sequencing template. Produced via immunoSEQ multiplex PCR; TCRdb's table is partial and in-frame only. The data contain roughly 98,000 clones, 60% to 65% of them singletons. This sample comprised CD8+ T cells sorted from blood, obtained at week 4, from a patient treated with tofacitinib. Receptors originate from a human donor with alopecia areata.

The V call is TRBV13, the J call TRBJ2-7; D gene unclear. Between the trimmed V and J ends, which lost 1 base and 4 bases, there was a span of 2 bases. Germline CDR1 and CDR2: PRHDT and FYEKMQ (reference sequence). This CDR3 contains 11 residues. DNA for the CDR3: TGTGCCAGCAGCTTAGTATACGAGCAGTACTTC. Protein: CASSLVYEQYF.

This clone has only a few counts. The chain uses TRBV5-1 and TRBJ2-7, with 7 bases that match TRBD1. The germline gives CDR1 SGHRS, CDR2 YFSETQ. CDR3 size: 14 residues. With 2 bases clipped from V and 2 bases from J, the junction kept 4 bases outside the gene matches. CDR3 sequence (DNA): TGCGCCAGCAGCTTAGGGGACAGTGCCTACGAGCAGTACTTC. Residues: CASSLGDSAYEQYF. Supplemented by reference TRBV5-1 and TRBJ2-7, the full variable domain reads KAGVTQTPRYLIKTRGQQVTLSCSPISGHRSVSWYQQTPGQGLQFLFEYFSETQRNKGNFPGRFSGRQFSNSRSEMNVSTLELGDSALYLCASSLGDSAYEQYFGPGTRLTVT.

J is TRBJ2-3 and V is TRBV15; D remains ambiguous. Trimming left V 0 bases short and J 6 bases short, with 16 bases between. The CDR3 has 16 residues. CDR1 and CDR2 (germline): LNHNV, YYDKDF (reference sequence). CDR3 amino acids: CATSRDWAVGGDTQYF. CDR3 nucleotides: TGTGCCACCAGCAGAGATTGGGCAGTGGGTGGGGATACGCAGTATTTT.

In this sample, this clone turned up a few times. The chain links TRBV4-1 to TRBJ1-2; D remains unclear. V shed 1 base and J shed 0 bases, with 9 bases lying between them. The length of the CDR3 is 15 residues. Per the germline V gene, CDR1 is MGHRA and CDR2 is YSYEKL. Here the CDR3 DNA reads TGCGCCAGCAGCCAAGGGGCATCAGCTAACTATGGCTACACCTTC. This encodes CASSQGASANYGYTF.

This clone was picked up one time. V usage is TRBV6-5 and J usage is TRBJ2-7, with TRBD2 matching 8 bases. This CDR3 contains 14 residues. Germline-derived CDR1 and CDR2 are MNHEY and SVGAGI. Trimming cost V 2 bases and J 5 bases; bases outside gene matches: 5. The CDR3 coding sequence is TGTGCCAGCAGTTACGGGGCGGGAGGAGACGAGCAGTACTTC. Its translation is CASSYGAGGDEQYF.

The chain uses TRBV30 and TRBJ2-7; TRBD1 agrees at 9 bases. Germline assignment: CDR1 GTSNPN and CDR2 SVGIG (reference sequence). CDR3 length: 15 residues. The trim removed 0 bases at V and 5 bases at J, leaving 8 bases unmatched. The DNA of the CDR3 is TGTGCCTGGAGTGTTGGGACAGGGACATATGACGAGCAGTACTTC. The encoded protein is CAWSVGTGTYDEQYF.

The gene calls are TRBV6-5 and TRBJ2-5; 11 bases fit TRBD2. The CDR3 runs 15 residues. The ends lost 5 bases at V and 4 bases at J; junction bases unmatched: 6. Per germline, CDR1 MNHEY and CDR2 SVGAGI. CDR3 protein: CASSVLAGAGETQYF. The CDR3, as DNA: TGTGCCAGCAGTGTACTAGCGGGGGCGGGAGAGACCCAGTACTTC.

The chain employs TRBV23-1 and TRBJ1-2, with D perhaps matching TRBD1 (5 bases). TRBV23-1 has ORF status, its function being uncertain. V gave up 0 bases and J gave up 4 bases, with 15 bases separating them. CDR3 size: 16 residues. The CDR3 DNA sequence: TGCGCCAGCAGTCAATCTAAAGGCAACAGGAGCTATGGCTACACCTTC. It translates to CASSQSKGNRSYGYTF.

The chain is built from TRBV9 and TRBJ2-7; D is possibly TRBD1 (6 bases). The V end was cut by 4 bases, the J end by 5 bases, with 16 bases between. From germline, CDR1 is SGDLS and CDR2 YYNGEE. The CDR3 covers 14 residues. The CDR3 here is CASSPGQSLHEQYF. In DNA form, the CDR3 reads TGTGCCAGCAGCCCCGGACAGTCCTTACACGAGCAGTACTTC. Full variable domain (remainder filled in from reference TRBV9 and TRBJ2-7): DSGVTQTPKHLITATGQRVTLRCSPRSGDLSVYWYQQSLDQGLQFLIQYYNGEERAKGNILERFSAQQFPDLHSELNLSSLELGDSALYFCASSPGQSLHEQYFGPGTRLTVT.

Of note for this clone: One end of the junction is discordant with germline, which a read error may explain. The CDR3, as DNA: TGCGCCAGCAGCCCAACGGGAAACTACGGGGAGACCCAGTACTTC. This translates into CASSPTGNYGETQYF. The chain combines TRBV9 with TRBJ2-5; D perhaps matches TRBD2 (5 bases). The CDR3 contains 15 residues. Per the germline V gene, CDR1 is SGDLS and CDR2 is YYNGEE. The complete variable domain, with remaining parts taken from reference TRBV9 and TRBJ2-5, reads DSGVTQTPKHLITATGQRVTLRCSPRSGDLSVYWYQQSLDQGLQFLIQYYNGEERAKGNILERFSAQQFPDLHSELNLSSLELGDSALYFCASSPTGNYGETQYFGPGTRLLVL.

V is TRBV27 and J is TRBJ2-7; D possibly corresponds to TRBD2 (6 bases). This CDR3 is built from 12 residues. The germline V gene encodes CDR1 MNHEY and CDR2 SMNVEV (reference sequence). Trimming removed 5 bases from V and 6 bases from J, with 11 bases in between. The CDR3 loop is CASSVLGSEQYF. The CDR3 DNA reads TGTGCCAGCAGTGTCCTCGGGAGCGAGCAGTACTTC.

As to this clone: Sequence at one end of the junction differs from germline and may be a read error. The V gene is TRBV28, the J gene TRBJ1-2, with a tentative D call TRBD1 (5 bases). CDR1 and CDR2 (germline): MDHEN, SYDVKM. The CDR3 contains 11 residues. This chain's CDR3 is CATGQNSGYTF. In DNA form, the CDR3 reads TGTGCCACCGGACAAAACTCTGGCTACACCTTC.

The gene calls are TRBV27 and TRBJ2-3, with 8 bases fitting TRBD2. The CDR3 extends over 14 amino acids. CDR1 MNHEY and CDR2 SMNVEV come from the germline V gene (reference sequence). V lost 6 bases, J lost 8 bases, and 10 bases stayed unmatched. CDR3 coding DNA: TGTGCCAGCAGCCCCCCTGTAGCGGGGAGTACGCAGTATTTT. Protein sequence: CASSPPVAGSTQYF.

This clone has only one observation. The chain carries TRBV5-1 and TRBJ1-1; D is unclear. This CDR3 contains 14 residues. Germline assignment: CDR1 SGHRS and CDR2 YFSETQ. The V end was cut by 0 bases, the J end by 1 base, with 7 bases between. The CDR3 DNA sequence: TGCGCCAGCAGCTTGGTAGGGCGGAACACTGAAGCTTTCTTT. Protein sequence: CASSLVGRNTEAFF.

To note about this clone: Other DNA sequences in the same sample also yield this CDR3. The rearrangement uses TRBV7-9 and TRBJ1-2; possible D gene TRBD1, 5 bases. The CDR3 loop spans 13 amino acids. V lost 1 base to trimming and J lost 4 bases, with 7 bases between them. Germline V CDR1 and CDR2: SEHNR, FQNEAQ (reference sequence). CDR3 DNA sequence: TGTGCCAGCAGCTTAGGACAGATCTATGGCTACACCTTC. Translation gives CASSLGQIYGYTF.

This sequence joins TRBV5-7 and TRBJ2-5; either TRBD1 or TRBD2 may fit D (5 bases each). TRBV5-7 is filed as an ORF, its function uncertain. The CDR3 covers 14 residues. V was cut by 4 bases and J by 5 bases, with 15 bases left in between. The CDR3, as DNA: TGTGCCAGCAGCCGACTTAGTGGGGACGAGACCCAGTACTTC. Translated: CASSRLSGDETQYF.

The rearrangement links TRBV30 to TRBJ1-2; 7 bases map to TRBD1. This CDR3 is built from 13 residues. CDR1 GTSNPN and CDR2 SVGIG come from the germline V gene (reference sequence). V gave up 1 base and J gave up 8 bases; unmatched junction bases: 7. The CDR3 coding sequence is TGTGCCTGGAGTGACGTGACAGGGACCGGCTACACCTTC. Translating it yields CAWSDVTGTGYTF.

This clone was seen only a few times. J is TRBJ2-3 and V is TRBV4-1; 11 bases align to TRBD2. The CDR3 is 16 residues long. Losses at the gene ends were 2 bases for V and 4 bases for J; bases not matched to a gene: 5. The germline V gene has CDR1 MGHRA and CDR2 YSYEKL. The CDR3 DNA sequence: TGCGCCAGCAGCCAATCGACTAGCGGGGTGTCAGATACGCAGTATTTT. Amino acid sequence: CASSQSTSGVSDTQYF.

Relative to its sample, this clone is medium-sized. DNA for the CDR3: TGTGCCAGCAGTTACTCGACTAGCGGGAGTTACGAGCAGTACTTC. As protein: CASSYSTSGSYEQYF. The chain uses TRBV6-5 and TRBJ2-7, with 12 bases fitting TRBD2. Unmatched junction bases numbered 1, after V lost 0 bases and J lost 4 bases. The CDR3 extends over 15 amino acids. CDR1 MNHEY and CDR2 SVGAGI come from the germline V gene.

The gene calls are TRBV7-9 and TRBJ2-4; 12 nucleotides line up with TRBD2. Looked up from germline, CDR1 is SEHNR and CDR2 is FQNEAQ (reference sequence). CDR3 length: 17 residues. J gave up 8 bases and V 4 bases, and 12 bases lay outside the gene matches. The DNA of the CDR3 is TGTGCCAGCAGCTCTGGACTAGCGGGAATCGGGAGTTACATTCAGTACTTC. It codes for CASSSGLAGIGSYIQYF. The variable domain in full, with the rest retrieved from reference TRBV7-9 and TRBJ2-4, is DTGVSQNPRHKITKRGQNVTFRCDPISEHNRLYWYRQTLGQGPEFLTYFQNEAQLEKSRLLSDRFSAERPKGSFSTLEIQRTEQGDSAMYLCASSSGLAGIGSYIQYFGAGTRLSVL.

The V gene is TRBV9, the J gene TRBJ1-5; the D gene is possibly TRBD1 (6 bases). Per germline, CDR1 SGDLS and CDR2 YYNGEE. The CDR3 is made up of 15 amino acids. V was pared by 3 bases and J by 1 base, with 11 bases between. The CDR3 sequence: CASSAQGWSNQPQHF. DNA of the CDR3: TGTGCCAGCAGCGCACAGGGATGGAGCAATCAGCCCCAGCATTTT.

This clone was seen a single time. The chain employs TRBV4-2 and TRBJ1-1; possibly TRBD1 for D (6 bases). Germline loops: CDR1 LGHNA, CDR2 YNFKEQ. Trimming took 5 bases from V and 3 from J, leaving 16 bases between them. This CDR3 is built from 15 residues. CDR3: CASSSLGGGDTEAFF. DNA of the CDR3: TGTGCCAGCAGCTCCTTAGGGGGAGGGGACACTGAAGCTTTCTTT.